One sample yielded the 17 T cell receptor beta chains listed below, sequenced in a study of CD4 T cells in lung cancer. The antigens for these receptors are not known. Mutant 27-mer peptides stimulated the PBMCs for approximately 13 days before restimulation with peptide-pulsed autologous B cells. The sorted cells were live T cells secreting IFNgamma after restimulation with peptide-pulsed B cells. At 3 or 10 cells per well, sorted cells grew for about 13 to 20 days. Produced via immunoSEQ multiplex PCR; TCRdb's table is partial and in-frame only. In the table there are some 240 clones, about 89% of which are singletons. The material sequenced was a CD4+ T cell line or clone grown in culture. These TCRs come from a woman aged 55 to 70 with non-small cell lung cancer. Some clones in this sample may be carry-over from other donors' samples.

This rearrangement joins TRBV7-2 to TRBJ1-1; D is ambiguous. The CDR3 has 13 residues. The ends were cut back, 6 bases at V and 3 bases at J, with 11 bases in the middle. From germline, CDR1 is SGHTA and CDR2 FQGNSA. The CDR3 nucleotides are TGTGCCAGCAGTGAATCTGGGCACACTGAAGCTTTCTTT. Protein product: CASSESGHTEAFF.

The V gene is TRBV19, the J gene TRBJ1-4; no definite D call. The CDR3 spans 15 residues. The V gene lost 1 base and the J gene lost 7 bases, with 13 bases spanning the gap. Looked up from germline, CDR1 is LNHDA and CDR2 is SQIVND (reference sequence). The DNA of the CDR3 is TGTGCCAGTAGTATAGCCCAGCGTCGGCGTGAAAAACTGTTTTTT. Residues: CASSIAQRRREKLFF.

The chain is built from TRBV5-1 and TRBJ1-2; tentatively, D is TRBD1 (5 bases). V was shortened by 4 bases and J by 8 bases, with 15 bases between the two germline ends. CDR1 and CDR2 from the germline V gene are SGHRS and YFSETQ. The CDR3 runs to 13 residues. The CDR3 loop is CASSPGGEVGYTF. DNA of the CDR3: TGCGCCAGCAGCCCTGGGGGGGAAGTCGGCTACACCTTC.

This chain uses TRBV28 with TRBJ1-3; no firm D call. Germline CDR1 and CDR2: MDHEN and SYDVKM. Trimming shortened V by 1 base and J by 2 bases, and 0 bases separated the two germline ends. There are 12 residues in the CDR3. CDR3 sequence: CASSLSGNTIYF. CDR3 nucleotide sequence: TGTGCCAGCAGTTTATCTGGAAACACCATATATTTT.

The V gene is TRBV7-9, the J gene TRBJ2-7; the match to TRBD1 covers 8 bases. The CDR3 covers 15 residues. V dropped 2 bases and J dropped 2; count of bases not matched to a gene: 5. CDR1 and CDR2 (germline): SEHNR, FQNEAQ (reference sequence). For the CDR3, the DNA is TGTGCCAGCAGCTTACGGCCAGGGGGCACCTACGAGCAGTACTTC. Its translation: CASSLRPGGTYEQYF.

The V gene is TRBV5-4, the J gene TRBJ2-2, with TRBD2 matching 8 bases. V was clipped by 3 bases and J by 2 bases; unmatched bases: 9. Germline V gene lookup returns CDR1 SGHNT and CDR2 YYREEE (reference sequence). This CDR3 is 17 amino acids long. The CDR3 region has the DNA TGTGCCAGCAGCTCGGACCGGGGGGGGCCAAACACCGGGGAGCTGTTTTTT. As protein: CASSSDRGGPNTGELFF.

The CDR3 here is CASSASRTSGGGTDTQYF. The DNA of the CDR3 is TGTGCCAGCAGCGCCTCACGGACTAGCGGGGGGGGCACAGATACGCAGTATTTT. V is TRBV7-3 and J is TRBJ2-3; 15 bases match TRBD2. Germline CDR1 and CDR2: SGHTA and FQGTGA. V lost 5 bases to trimming and J lost 1 base; unmatched junction nucleotides: 7. The CDR3 runs 18 residues. Based on the CDR3 plus reference TRBV7-3 and TRBJ2-3, the full variable domain is GAGVSQTPSNKVTEKGKYVELRCDPISGHTALYWYRQSLGQGPEFLIYFQGTGAADDSGLPNDRFFAVRPEGSVSTLKIQRTERGDSAVYLCASSASRTSGGGTDTQYFGPGTRLTVL.

As for this clone: At one end, the junction sequence differs from germline, possibly due to a read error. The chain recombines TRBV2 with TRBJ2-7, with D possibly being TRBD1 (5 bases). Germline CDR1 and CDR2: SNHLY and FYNNEI. This CDR3 has 14 residues. The CDR3: CASSEESGFYEQYF. The CDR3 bases are TGTGCCAGCAGCGAAGAATCAGGGTTCTACGAGCAGTACTTC.

The CDR3 spells CASSQETVGTMNTEAFF. CDR3 nucleotides: TGTGCCAGCAGCCAAGAAACGGTGGGGACCATGAACACTGAAGCTTTCTTT. The chain combines TRBV14 with TRBJ1-1, with D possibly being TRBD1 (5 bases). This CDR3 is built from 17 residues. Germline-derived CDR1 and CDR2 are SGHDN and FVKESK. Deletions cut 0 bases from V and 0 bases from J, with 14 bases between.

The gene calls are TRBV9 and TRBJ2-1; no firm D call. V lost 4 bases and J 8 bases, leaving 16 bases between the germline ends. The CDR3 length is 14 residues. Germline lookup yields CDR1 SGDLS and CDR2 YYNGEE. The CDR3 bases are TGTGCCAGCAGCCTAAGTGACCTTTGGGATGAGCAGTTCTTC. Translation: CASSLSDLWDEQFF. Together with reference TRBV9 and TRBJ2-1, the CDR3 gives the full variable domain: DSGVTQTPKHLITATGQRVTLRCSPRSGDLSVYWYQQSLDQGLQFLIQYYNGEERAKGNILERFSAQQFPDLHSELNLSSLELGDSALYFCASSLSDLWDEQFFGPGTRLTVL.

The CDR3, as DNA: TGTGCCAGTAGTACCTCAGGGGAGGGCCATGAGCAGTTCTTC. Translated, it gives CASSTSGEGHEQFF. The chain couples TRBV19 to TRBJ2-1; possibly TRBD2 for D (7 bases). Looked up from germline, CDR1 is LNHDA and CDR2 is SQIVND (reference sequence). The CDR3 has 14 amino acids. V was trimmed by 4 bases and J by 8 bases, leaving 15 bases between them.

This clone was observed a single time. The chain uses TRBV5-1 and TRBJ2-1, with D possibly being TRBD1 (5 bases). V was trimmed by 1 base and J by 5 bases, leaving 13 bases between them. The CDR3 is 15 residues long. Per germline, CDR1 SGHRS and CDR2 YFSETQ. The CDR3 protein is CASSLFRGHHNEQFF. The CDR3 region has the DNA TGCGCCAGCAGCTTGTTCCGTGGACATCACAATGAGCAGTTCTTC.

The chain has TRBV5-1 and TRBJ1-6; 8 positions agree with TRBD1. The trim removed 4 bases at V and 9 bases at J, leaving 9 bases unmatched. The CDR3 has 15 amino acids. Germline assignment: CDR1 SGHRS and CDR2 YFSETQ. Written as DNA, the CDR3 is TGCGCCAGCAGCCCCGGACAGGGCGGCGGTTCACCCCTCCACTTT. Translating it yields CASSPGQGGGSPLHF.

This clone was seen once. One end of the junction does not line up with germline, which may come from a read error. The rearrangement uses TRBV14 and TRBJ2-2; the D gene is possibly TRBD2 (5 bases). The CDR3 runs 16 residues. The germline CDR1 and CDR2 sequences are SGHDN and FVKESK. CDR3: CASSRKLDWNAGELFF. For the CDR3, the DNA is TGTGCCAGCAGCCGCAAACTAGACTGGAACGCCGGGGAGCTGTTTTTT.

J is TRBJ2-2 and V is TRBV5-4; D could derive from TRBD1 or TRBD2 (5 bases each). The CDR3 runs 14 residues. The V gene lost 3 bases and the J gene lost 6 bases, with 12 bases spanning the gap. Germline CDR1 reads SGHNT; CDR2 reads YYREEE (reference sequence). DNA of the CDR3: TGTGCCAGCAGCTCCGTCGGGACCCCCGGGGAGCTGTTTTTT. Protein sequence: CASSSVGTPGELFF. Together with reference TRBV5-4 and TRBJ2-2, the CDR3 gives the full variable domain: ETGVTQSPTHLIKTRGQQVTLRCSSQSGHNTVSWYQQALGQGPQFIFQYYREEENGRGNFPPRFSGLQFPNYSSELNVNALELDDSALYLCASSSVGTPGELFFGEGSRLTVL.

This chain joins TRBV21-1 and TRBJ1-1. TRBV21-1 constitutes a pseudogene. The CDR3 runs 15 residues. CDR3 residues: CASSICYTIRTEAFF. The CDR3 bases are TGTGCCAGCAGCATCTGCTACACAATTCGCACTGAAGCTTTCTTT.

The genes are TRBV5-6 and TRBJ1-3; 7 bases are a match to TRBD1. The CDR3 loop spans 17 amino acids. V lost 3 bases to trimming and J lost 0 bases; unmatched junction nucleotides: 9. Looked up from germline, CDR1 is SGHDT and CDR2 is YYEEEE. Here the CDR3 reads CASSSLQGTYSGNTIYF. The CDR3 region has the DNA TGTGCCAGCAGCTCTCTACAGGGGACCTACTCTGGAAACACCATATATTTT. The full variable domain, in which reference TRBV5-6 and TRBJ1-3 provide the parts outside the CDR3, is DAGVTQSPTHLIKTRGQQVTLRCSPKSGHDTVSWYQQALGQGPQFIFQYYEEEERQRGNFPDRFSGHQFPNYSSELNVNALLLGDSALYLCASSSLQGTYSGNTIYFGEGSWLTVV.